What follows are 26 T cell receptor beta chains derived from one specimen sequenced in a study of T-cell reconstitution after alpha-beta-depleted transplantation in children. Unique molecular identifiers were incorporated when the TCRbeta library was constructed. Each CDR3 protein is one row after TCRdb ran MiXCR on the PCR reads. The sample lists approximately 520,000 distinct CDR3 sequences, less than 35% occurring once. The starting material was PBMCs from the stem cell graft donor, obtained from the stem cell graft. These receptors originate from a human donor who donated a stem cell graft to a child with aplastic anemia.

This chain links TRBV5-1 with TRBJ2-1; D is unclear. The CDR3 consists of 16 residues. Trimming took off 0 bases at V and 0 bases at J, with 10 bases between the two ends. Germline V gene data show CDR1 as SGHRS and CDR2 as YFSETQ. The CDR3 spells CASSLGTIISYNEQFF. The CDR3 DNA follows: TGCGCCAGCAGCTTGGGCACAATCATCTCCTACAATGAGCAGTTCTTC.

The chain recombines TRBV5-6 with TRBJ2-3; TRBD1 matches 8 bases. CDR3 length: 16 residues. Trimming removed 3 bases from V and 1 base from J; junction bases left unmatched: 7. The V gene's germline CDR1 is SGHDT and CDR2 YYEEEE. This chain's CDR3 is CASSSRQGLGTDTQYF. DNA of the CDR3: TGTGCCAGCAGCTCTCGACAGGGGTTAGGCACAGATACGCAGTATTTT.

The chain carries TRBV5-1 and TRBJ1-2; D gene uncertain. Trimming took off 3 bases at V and 4 bases at J, with 13 bases between the two ends. Germline V gene data show CDR1 as SGHRS and CDR2 as YFSETQ. The CDR3 contains 14 residues. The CDR3 here is CASSSVGGSYGYTF. In nucleotides, the CDR3 is TGCGCCAGCAGCTCCGTGGGAGGCTCCTATGGCTACACCTTC.

This clonotype was counted between two and nine times. The gene calls are TRBV24-1 and TRBJ1-5; 7 bases line up with TRBD1. There are 15 residues in the CDR3. With V trimmed by 9 bases and J by 2 bases, 9 bases remained unmatched. CDR1 and CDR2 (germline): KGHDR, SFDVKD. As DNA, the CDR3 is TGTGCCACCCAAGATCGGACAGGTGGCAATCAGCCCCAGCATTTT. Amino acids: CATQDRTGGNQPQHF.

This clonotype was seen a handful of times. The V call is TRBV5-1, the J call TRBJ2-2, with TRBD1 matching over 9 bases. With V trimmed by 4 bases and J by 3 bases, 4 bases remained unmatched. From germline, CDR1 is SGHRS and CDR2 YFSETQ. This CDR3 contains 15 residues. CDR3 in DNA: TGCGCCAGCAGCCTGGACAGGGGCGACACCGGGGAGCTGTTTTTT. Translated: CASSLDRGDTGELFF. Full variable domain (outside the CDR3, taken from reference TRBV5-1 and TRBJ2-2): KAGVTQTPRYLIKTRGQQVTLSCSPISGHRSVSWYQQTPGQGLQFLFEYFSETQRNKGNFPGRFSGRQFSNSRSEMNVSTLELGDSALYLCASSLDRGDTGELFFGEGSRLTVL.

The rearrangement links TRBV5-1 to TRBJ1-4; TRBD1 aligns across 8 bases. The germline V gene encodes CDR1 SGHRS and CDR2 YFSETQ. After removal of 3 bases from V and 0 bases from J, the junction contained 7 bases not matched to a gene. This CDR3 is 17 amino acids long. CDR3 loop: CASSWGQDDATNEKLFF. The DNA for the CDR3 is TGCGCCAGCAGCTGGGGACAGGACGATGCAACTAATGAAAAACTGTTTTTT.

This clonotype was counted only a few times. J is TRBJ2-4 and V is TRBV5-3; TRBD2 aligns across 13 bases. TRBV5-3 is placed among ORFs of uncertain function. This CDR3 has 16 residues. Losses at the gene ends were 4 bases for V and 8 bases for J; bases not matched to a gene: 9. This CDR3 reads CARSRPRTSGRYIQYF. The CDR3 DNA reads as TGTGCCAGAAGCCGCCCACGGACTAGCGGGAGATACATTCAGTACTTC.

V gene TRBV7-6 combines with J gene TRBJ2-3; perhaps D is TRBD1 or TRBD2 (5 bases each). Trimming took 3 bases from V and 4 from J, leaving 14 bases between them. Germline CDR1 reads SGHVS; CDR2 reads FNYEAQ. The CDR3 runs to 15 residues. CDR3 in amino acids: CASSLGSGTSDTQYF. The CDR3 nucleotides read TGTGCCAGCAGCTTGGGATCGGGGACCTCAGATACGCAGTATTTT. Supplemented by reference TRBV7-6 and TRBJ2-3, the full variable domain reads GAGVSQSPRYKVTKRGQDVALRCDPISGHVSLYWYRQALGQGPEFLTYFNYEAQQDKSGLPNDRFSAERPEGSISTLTIQRTEQRDSAMYRCASSLGSGTSDTQYFGPGTRLTVL.

The chain employs TRBV6-1 and TRBJ1-4; D perhaps matches TRBD1 (6 bases). Germline V gene sequence: CDR1 MNHNS, CDR2 SASEGT. The CDR3 loop spans 14 amino acids. Trimming cost V 6 bases and J 5 bases, with 13 bases left between them. The DNA for the CDR3 is TGTGCCAGCAGGCGGACAGAATTAAATGAAAAACTGTTTTTT. Encoded protein: CASRRTELNEKLFF.

This chain joins TRBV7-9 and TRBJ2-1; 12 bases are a match to TRBD1. Germline CDR1 SEHNR, CDR2 FQNEAQ (reference sequence). After removal of 5 bases from V and 10 bases from J, the junction contained 12 bases not matched to a gene. The CDR3 is made up of 16 amino acids. The CDR3 loop reads CASSQRPGQGAREQFF. The CDR3 bases are TGTGCCAGCAGCCAGCGGCCGGGACAGGGGGCCCGGGAGCAGTTCTTC.

This chain links TRBV7-9 with TRBJ2-1; D uncertain. V was clipped by 5 bases and J by 9 bases, with 11 bases between them. This CDR3 contains 12 residues. Germline assignment: CDR1 SEHNR and CDR2 FQNEAQ (reference sequence). The CDR3 protein is CASSLVVAEQFF. CDR3 bases: TGTGCCAGCAGCCTCGTGGTAGCTGAGCAGTTCTTC.

The CDR3 protein is CASSYLGPYEQYV. The CDR3 bases are TGTGCCAGCAGTTACCTGGGGCCCTACGAGCAGTACGTC. V usage is TRBV6-2 or TRBV6-3 and J usage is TRBJ2-7; perhaps TRBD1 as D (5 bases). V gave up 2 bases and J gave up 2 bases, with 7 bases separating them. CDR1 and CDR2 (germline): MNHEY, SVGEGT. The CDR3 is 13 residues long.

The sample holds a few counts of this clonotype. The chain is built from TRBV6-1 and TRBJ2-7; 12 positions agree with TRBD2. V lost 7 bases, J lost 5 bases, and 21 bases stayed unmatched. CDR1 and CDR2 from the germline V gene are MNHNS and SASEGT. The CDR3 consists of 19 residues. CDR3: CASKAGPALAGGDQDEQYF. Here the CDR3 DNA reads TGTGCCAGCAAGGCAGGCCCGGCGCTAGCGGGAGGGGATCAGGACGAGCAGTACTTC.

The chain employs TRBV12-3 or TRBV12-4 and TRBJ2-1, with D perhaps matching TRBD1 (5 bases). CDR3 size: 18 residues. Trimming shortened V by 1 base and J by 0 bases, and 16 bases separated the two germline ends. The CDR3 DNA reads TGTGCCAGCAGTTTAGGGATTGTAGGGGTGGGCTCCTACAATGAGCAGTTCTTC. This translates into CASSLGIVGVGSYNEQFF.

This clonotype was seen a few times. V and J are TRBV15 and TRBJ2-6; D may be TRBD1 (5 bases). In germline, CDR1 is LNHNV, CDR2 YYDKDF (reference sequence). Trimming cost V 5 bases and J 1 base, with 9 bases left between them. The CDR3 has 15 amino acids. The DNA for the CDR3 is TGTGCCACCAGCCCGGACATTTCTGGGGCCAACGTCCTGACTTTC. It specifies CATSPDISGANVLTF.

The chain recombines TRBV27 with TRBJ2-7; 7 positions match TRBD1. The trim removed 5 bases at V and 0 bases at J, leaving 4 bases unmatched. The length of the CDR3 is 14 residues. The germline CDR1 and CDR2 sequences are MNHEY and SMNVEV (reference sequence). Here the CDR3 DNA reads TGTGCCAGCAGTCCCGGACAGGTCTCCTACGAGCAGTACTTC. This codes for CASSPGQVSYEQYF.

The CDR3 region is CAGGGTMGNEQYV. The DNA for the CDR3 is TGTGCCGGCGGGGGGACTATGGGCAACGAGCAGTACGTC. This chain links TRBV30 with TRBJ2-7; 8 positions match TRBD2. The CDR3 consists of 13 residues. V lost 8 bases to trimming and J lost 5 bases; unmatched junction nucleotides: 11. Germline values: CDR1 GTSNPN, CDR2 SVGIG (reference sequence).

The chain links TRBV5-1 to TRBJ2-1; 7 nucleotides agree with TRBD2. This CDR3 spans 16 amino acids. The ends lost 0 bases at V and 8 bases at J; junction bases unmatched: 11. The germline V gene encodes CDR1 SGHRS and CDR2 YFSETQ. CDR3 sequence reads: CASSLEGGSGRDEQFF. CDR3 sequence (DNA): TGCGCCAGCAGCTTGGAGGGCGGGAGCGGTCGCGATGAGCAGTTCTTC.

The chain employs TRBV10-3 and TRBJ2-7, with 10 bases fitting TRBD1. J lost 2 bases, V lost 6 bases, and 7 bases had no gene match. Germline loops: CDR1 ENHRY, CDR2 SYGVKD. CDR3 length: 15 residues. The CDR3 nucleotides are TGTGCCATCAGCCGGGACAGGGGTATCCCCTACGAGCAGTACGTC. Translation: CAISRDRGIPYEQYV.

The sample holds a few counts of this clonotype. The chain combines TRBV6-5 with TRBJ1-1; weak D call: TRBD1 (5 bases). This CDR3 region has 12 residues. V lost 6 bases to trimming and J lost 4 bases, with 9 bases between them. Germline V CDR1 and CDR2: MNHEY, SVGAGI. The CDR3 loop is CASSFTGTEAFF. The DNA for the CDR3 is TGTGCCAGCAGCTTCACAGGCACTGAAGCTTTCTTT.

This chain joins TRBV11-2 and TRBJ2-3; D uncertain. V gave up 8 bases and J gave up 7 bases, with 4 bases separating them. Germline CDR1 SGHAT, CDR2 FQNNGV. This CDR3 is 9 amino acids long. This chain's CDR3 is CASGYTQYF. The CDR3 DNA reads as TGTGCCAGCGGGTATACGCAGTATTTT.

The chain employs TRBV5-6 and TRBJ2-1; D not resolved. V was shortened by 4 bases and J by 8 bases, with 7 bases between the two germline ends. The CDR3 spans 11 residues. The germline gives CDR1 SGHDT, CDR2 YYEEEE. The CDR3, as DNA: TGTGCCAGCAGCCTGAGTTATGAGCAGTTCTTC. This translates into CASSLSYEQFF.

This rearrangement joins TRBV29-1 to TRBJ2-7; TRBD1 aligns across 10 bases. Germline CDR1 and CDR2: SQVTM and ANQGSEA. V was clipped by 7 bases and J by 3 bases; unmatched bases: 6. The CDR3 consists of 13 residues. DNA for the CDR3: TGCAGCGCCGGGGGGACAGGGGACTACGAGCAGTACTTC. Protein product: CSAGGTGDYEQYF.

This chain links TRBV19 with TRBJ2-3; 7 nucleotides line up with TRBD2. The V gene end was trimmed by 1 base and the J gene end by 4 bases; junction bases not matched to a gene: 5. This CDR3 comprises 15 residues. CDR1 is LNHDA and CDR2 is SQIVND in the germline V gene (reference sequence). The CDR3 nucleotides read TGTGCCAGTAGTATAGTCAAGCGGGGCGCAGATACGCAGTATTTT. Translation gives CASSIVKRGADTQYF. The whole variable domain, remainder taken from reference TRBV19 and TRBJ2-3, is DGGITQSPKYLFRKEGQNVTLSCEQNLNHDAMYWYRQDPGQGLRLIYYSQIVNDFQKGDIAEGYSVSREKKESFPLTVTSAQKNPTAFYLCASSIVKRGADTQYFGPGTRLTVL.

The chain uses TRBV9 and TRBJ2-3; TRBD2 matches at 14 bases. The CDR3 runs to 20 residues. CDR1 and CDR2 (germline): SGDLS, YYNGEE. Germline trimming cut 0 bases from V and 4 bases from J; bases unmatched to any gene: 13. The CDR3 protein is CASSVGGPGTSGRYPDTQYF. DNA of the CDR3: TGTGCCAGCAGCGTAGGGGGACCCGGGACTAGCGGGAGATACCCAGATACGCAGTATTTT.

CDR3 sequence: CASSYDGDTQYF. The CDR3 DNA sequence: TGTGCCAGCAGTTATGATGGGGATACGCAGTATTTT. V gene TRBV6-5 combines with J gene TRBJ2-3, with unresolved D. Germline CDR1 and CDR2: MNHEY and SVGAGI. The CDR3 is 12 amino acids. The V end lost 3 bases, the J end lost 6 bases, and 7 bases lay between the germline ends.